Listed here are 14 T cell receptor beta chains from one sample, sequenced in a study of blood T cells in healthy people across ages. Combining a sample-barcoded 5' primer with a J-beta primer mix, a second PCR ran for about 6 to 12 cycles. TCRdb independently ran MiXCR on the 5' RACE reads; one entry per CDR3 protein. The sample carries about 680,000 distinct CDR3 sequences, approximately 50% recorded once. Sequences were obtained from blood. Receptors originate from a woman aged 55-69 years in good health.

The rearrangement links TRBV5-4 to TRBJ2-7; tentatively, D is TRBD1 (6 bases). V lost 4 bases and J lost 0, with 17 bases in between. Germline CDR1 is SGHNT and CDR2 is YYREEE (reference sequence). The CDR3 length is 16 residues. The chain's CDR3 is CASSPGGGQRSYEQYF. CDR3 in DNA: TGTGCCAGCAGCCCTGGGGGCGGACAGCGCTCCTACGAGCAGTACTTC.

The chain recombines TRBV28 with TRBJ2-3; D ambiguous. V was shortened by 6 bases and J by 4 bases, with 8 bases between the two germline ends. This CDR3 has 12 residues. Germline V gene data show CDR1 as MDHEN and CDR2 as SYDVKM. The CDR3 protein is CASRVTSDTQYF. The CDR3 nucleotides read TGTGCCAGCAGGGTCACATCAGATACGCAGTATTTT.

The chain combines TRBV18 with TRBJ1-2; TRBD1 matches 7 bases. The CDR3 is 14 residues long. Germline V gene lookup returns CDR1 KGHSH and CDR2 LQKENI. Trimming took 5 bases from V and 8 from J; bases not matched to a gene: 11. The chain's CDR3 is CASSSSDRVGGYTF. CDR3 DNA sequence: TGTGCCAGCTCATCATCCGACAGGGTCGGAGGCTACACCTTC.

The table lists this clonotype with a few counts. The chain links TRBV20-1 to TRBJ2-3; perhaps TRBD2 as D (5 bases). Germline V gene sequence: CDR1 DFQATT, CDR2 SNEGSKA (reference sequence). The CDR3 sequence is 12 residues long. Deletions cut 3 bases from V and 5 bases from J, with 9 bases between. The CDR3 region is CSASEGEDTQYF. As DNA, the CDR3 is TGCAGTGCTAGCGAGGGTGAAGATACGCAGTATTTT.

The V call is TRBV2, the J call TRBJ2-3, with D perhaps TRBD2 (5 bases). The length of the CDR3 is 11 residues. Trimming pared 6 bases from V and 8 bases from J, leaving 9 bases between. CDR1 and CDR2 from the germline V gene are SNHLY and FYNNEI. The CDR3 nucleotides read TGTGCCAGCAGGTACGCGGGTACGCAGTATTTT. Translating it yields CASRYAGTQYF.

The rearrangement joins TRBV24-1 to TRBJ1-2; D is undetermined. The V gene lost 3 bases and the J gene lost 2 bases, with 18 bases spanning the gap. Germline values: CDR1 KGHDR, CDR2 SFDVKD. The CDR3 sequence is 17 residues long. The chain's CDR3 is CATSDRTPERGNYGYTF. The CDR3 region has the DNA TGTGCCACCAGTGATAGGACCCCTGAGCGGGGAAACTATGGCTACACCTTC.

The chain uses TRBV4-3 and TRBJ2-7, with D hard to call. TRBJ2-5 matches the DNA end more closely, so the J call is doubtful. Per germline, CDR1 LGHNA and CDR2 YSLEER. This CDR3 contains 15 residues. CDR3 bases: TGCGCCAGCAGCCAAGAAAGGGCCCCCACGGGGACCCAGTACTTC. The encoded protein is CASSQERAPTGTQYF.

The chain combines TRBV7-2 with TRBJ2-7, with 13 bases identical to TRBD2. With V trimmed by 6 bases and J by 7 bases, 21 bases remained unmatched. The CDR3 extends over 19 amino acids. Per germline, CDR1 SGHTA and CDR2 FQGNSA. CDR3 region: CASRGHGTSGTESPNEQYF. CDR3 nucleotides: TGTGCCAGCAGGGGGCACGGGACTAGCGGGACCGAATCCCCCAATGAGCAGTACTTC.

This chain connects TRBV25-1 to TRBJ2-7; TRBD1 matches 9 bases. In germline, CDR1 is MGHDK, CDR2 SYGVNS. The CDR3 consists of 15 residues. The V gene end was trimmed by 4 bases and the J gene end by 3 bases; junction bases not matched to a gene: 7. CDR3 DNA sequence: TGTGCCAGCAGTGGACCGGGACAGGGTATCTACGAGCAGTACTTC. This translates into CASSGPGQGIYEQYF.

Note on this clonotype: Sequence at one end of the junction differs from germline and may be a read error. The J gene is TRBJ2-3, the V gene TRBV25-1; the D is unclear. Germline-derived CDR1 and CDR2 are MGHDK and SYGVNS. CDR3 length: 15 residues. CDR3 bases: TGTGCCGGCAGTAGGGTGTACCTCGATTATGATACGCAGTATTTT. It specifies CAGSRVYLDYDTQYF.

This clonotype was seen a handful of times. The gene calls are TRBV28 and TRBJ2-1, with 9 nucleotides matching TRBD1. Germline V CDR1 and CDR2: MDHEN, SYDVKM. Trimming removed 6 bases from V and 10 bases from J; junction bases left unmatched: 19. This CDR3 has 17 amino acids. The CDR3 is CASRSYPGQGSGVEQFF. In DNA form, the CDR3 reads TGTGCCAGCAGATCCTACCCGGGACAGGGCTCGGGTGTGGAGCAGTTCTTC.

The V and J genes are TRBV15 and TRBJ1-1, with TRBD1 matching over 9 bases. Germline assignment: CDR1 LNHNV and CDR2 YYDKDF (reference sequence). The CDR3 is 17 residues long. The V segment lost 4 bases and the J segment 5 bases; nucleotides outside the gene matches: 14. This chain's CDR3 is CATSKNRPGQGGTEAFF. CDR3 sequence (DNA): TGTGCCACCAGCAAGAACCGACCGGGACAGGGTGGGACTGAAGCTTTCTTT.

The chain links TRBV6-5 to TRBJ2-5; 12 bases map to TRBD2. The CDR3 has 17 residues. CDR1 and CDR2 (germline): MNHEY, SVGAGI. J gave up 5 bases and V 0 bases, and 7 bases lay outside the gene matches. The CDR3 here is CASSYSGLAGTLETQYF. The CDR3 coding sequence is TGTGCCAGCAGTTACTCAGGACTAGCGGGAACCTTGGAGACCCAGTACTTC.

The chain employs TRBV6-6 and TRBJ1-4; a possible D gene is TRBD1 (6 bases). V was trimmed by 2 bases and J by 7 bases, leaving 14 bases between them. This CDR3 has 15 amino acids. Germline lookup yields CDR1 MNHNY and CDR2 SVGAGI (reference sequence). The CDR3 here is CASSYAARGSEKLFF. CDR3 in DNA: TGTGCCAGCAGTTACGCGGCGAGGGGGAGTGAAAAACTGTTTTTT.